This T cell receptor (beta chain) was documented in a study of shared T cell receptors in the human thymus. The CDR3 sequence is 14 residues long. V was shortened by 5 bases and J by 9 bases, with 16 bases between the two germline ends. Germline V lookup: CDR1 MNHEY, CDR2 SVGAGI. Using immunoSEQ multiplex PCR, the repertoire was profiled, and TCRdb retains in-frame clones only, with some absent. Of hundreds of thousands of clones in the sample, 88% were seen once. This same sample was also part of a study on human thymus T cells. That report notes: Donors were healthy Finnish babies undergoing corrective operations for congenital heart defects. Resections from corrective heart surgery provided thymus tissue. Repertoires from thymus and blood appeared to show biased V and J gene usage. Related studies noted strongly shared thymic repertoires across unrelated people.

The sample consisted of thymocytes. This chain connects TRBV6-5 to TRBJ1-4; possibly TRBD1 for D (6 bases). This sequence was found in a boy younger than two with a congenital heart defect. CDR3 DNA: TGTGCCAGCAGTCTCGGGGGGGGCACTAAAAAACTGTTTTTT. Protein sequence: CASSLGGGTKKLFF.